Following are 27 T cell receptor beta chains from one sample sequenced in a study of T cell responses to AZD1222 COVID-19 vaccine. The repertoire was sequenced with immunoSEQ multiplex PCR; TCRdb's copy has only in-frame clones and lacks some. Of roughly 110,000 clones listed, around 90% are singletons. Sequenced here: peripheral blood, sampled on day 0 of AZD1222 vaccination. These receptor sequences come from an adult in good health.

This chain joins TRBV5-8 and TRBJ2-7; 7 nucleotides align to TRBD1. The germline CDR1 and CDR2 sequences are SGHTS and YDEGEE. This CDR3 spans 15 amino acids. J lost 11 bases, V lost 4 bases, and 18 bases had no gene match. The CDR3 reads CASSPLTGSRGREYF. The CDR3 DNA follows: TGTGCCAGCAGCCCCTTGACAGGGTCTAGGGGTCGGGAGTACTTC.

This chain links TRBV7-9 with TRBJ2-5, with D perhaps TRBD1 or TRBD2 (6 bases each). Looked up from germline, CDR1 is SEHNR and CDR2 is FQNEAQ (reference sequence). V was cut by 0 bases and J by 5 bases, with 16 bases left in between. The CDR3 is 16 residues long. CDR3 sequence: CASSLAGGQGKETQYF. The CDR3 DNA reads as TGTGCCAGCAGCTTAGCGGGGGGACAAGGAAAGGAGACCCAGTACTTC. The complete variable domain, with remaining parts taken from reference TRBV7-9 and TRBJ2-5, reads DTGVSQNPRHKITKRGQNVTFRCDPISEHNRLYWYRQTLGQGPEFLTYFQNEAQLEKSRLLSDRFSAERPKGSFSTLEIQRTEQGDSAMYLCASSLAGGQGKETQYFGPGTRLLVL.

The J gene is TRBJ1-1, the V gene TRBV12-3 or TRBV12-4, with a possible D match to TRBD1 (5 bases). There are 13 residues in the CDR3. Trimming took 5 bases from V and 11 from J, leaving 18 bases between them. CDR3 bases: TGTGCCAGCAGTCTGGCCCAGGGAAGTGTGGCTTTCTTT. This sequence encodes CASSLAQGSVAFF.

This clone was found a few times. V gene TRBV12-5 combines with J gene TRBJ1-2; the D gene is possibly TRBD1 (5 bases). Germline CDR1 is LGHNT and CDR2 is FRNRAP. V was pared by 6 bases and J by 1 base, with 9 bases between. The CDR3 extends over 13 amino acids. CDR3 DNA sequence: TGTGCTAGTGGCCTGACAGTTAACTATGGCTACACCTTC. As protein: CASGLTVNYGYTF. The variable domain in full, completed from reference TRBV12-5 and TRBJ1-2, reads DARVTQTPRHKVTEMGQEVTMRCQPILGHNTVFWYRQTMMQGLELLAYFRNRAPLDDSGMPKDRFSAEMPDATLATLKIQPSEPRDSAVYFCASGLTVNYGYTFGSGTRLTVV.

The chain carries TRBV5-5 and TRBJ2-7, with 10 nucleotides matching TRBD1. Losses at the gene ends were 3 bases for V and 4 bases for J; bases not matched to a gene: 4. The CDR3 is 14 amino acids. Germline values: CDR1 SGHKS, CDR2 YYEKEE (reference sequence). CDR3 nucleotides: TGTGCCAGCAGCTCCCGGGACAGGGGATACGAGCAGTACTTC. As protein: CASSSRDRGYEQYF.

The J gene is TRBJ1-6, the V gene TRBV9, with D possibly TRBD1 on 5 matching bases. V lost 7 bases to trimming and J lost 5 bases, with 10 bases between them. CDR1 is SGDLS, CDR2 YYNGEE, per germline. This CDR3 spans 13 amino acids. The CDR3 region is CASAGGHNSPLHF. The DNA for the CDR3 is TGTGCCAGCGCTGGGGGTCATAATTCACCCCTCCACTTT.

In DNA form, the CDR3 reads TGTGCCAGCAGCTCACCGAACACCGGGGAGCTGTTTTTT. Its translation: CASSSPNTGELFF. The chain uses TRBV7-7 and TRBJ2-2; D gene ambiguous. V was shortened by 4 bases and J by 0 bases, with 3 bases between the two germline ends. The CDR3 covers 13 residues. Germline V gene sequence: CDR1 SSHAT, CDR2 FNYEAQ (reference sequence).

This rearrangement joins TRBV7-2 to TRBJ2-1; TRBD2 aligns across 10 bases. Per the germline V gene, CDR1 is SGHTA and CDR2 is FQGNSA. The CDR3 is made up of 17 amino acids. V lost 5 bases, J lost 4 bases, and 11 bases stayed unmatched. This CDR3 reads CASSVVLTSGSYNEQFF. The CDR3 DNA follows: TGTGCCAGCAGCGTAGTACTGACTAGCGGGTCATACAATGAGCAGTTCTTC.

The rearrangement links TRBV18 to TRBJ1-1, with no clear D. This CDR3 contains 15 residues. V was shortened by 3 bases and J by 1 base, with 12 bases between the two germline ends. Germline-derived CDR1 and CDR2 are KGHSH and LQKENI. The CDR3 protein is CASSPNVEANTEAFF. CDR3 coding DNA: TGTGCCAGCTCACCTAACGTGGAGGCGAACACTGAAGCTTTCTTT. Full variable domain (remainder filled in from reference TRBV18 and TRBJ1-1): NAGVMQNPRHLVRRRGQEARLRCSPMKGHSHVYWYRQLPEEGLKFMVYLQKENIIDESGMPKERFSAEFPKEGPSILRIQQVVRGDSAAYFCASSPNVEANTEAFFGQGTRLTVV.

The CDR3 DNA follows: TGTGCCAGCAGCTCGTTCGGGGGCGCCTCCTACAATGAGCAGTTCTTC. Translating gives CASSSFGGASYNEQFF. The rearrangement links TRBV7-9 to TRBJ2-1, with D possibly being TRBD1 or TRBD2 (6 bases each). V was pared by 4 bases and J by 0 bases, with 13 bases between. The CDR3 contains 16 residues. Looked up from germline, CDR1 is SEHNR and CDR2 is FQNEAQ (reference sequence).

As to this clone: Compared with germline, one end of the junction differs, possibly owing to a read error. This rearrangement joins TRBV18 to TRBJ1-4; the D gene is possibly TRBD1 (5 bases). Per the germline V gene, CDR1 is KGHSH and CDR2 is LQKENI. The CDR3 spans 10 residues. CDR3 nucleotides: TGTGCCAGCTCACCCATTACCGGGACCTTT. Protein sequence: CASSPITGTF.

This CDR3 reads CASSLTGTGYNEQFF. The CDR3 DNA reads as TGTGCCAGCAGCTTGACCGGGACAGGTTACAATGAGCAGTTCTTC. The chain recombines TRBV28 with TRBJ2-1; 8 bases agree with TRBD1. The CDR3 contains 15 residues. The trim removed 6 bases at V and 4 bases at J, leaving 8 bases unmatched. Germline V CDR1 and CDR2: MDHEN, SYDVKM.

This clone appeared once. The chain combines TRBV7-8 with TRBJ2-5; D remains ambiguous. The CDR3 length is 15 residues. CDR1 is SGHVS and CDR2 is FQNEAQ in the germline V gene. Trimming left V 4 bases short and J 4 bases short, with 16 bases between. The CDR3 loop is CASSSMGSIRETQYF. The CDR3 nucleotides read TGTGCCAGCAGCTCTATGGGGTCCATCCGAGAGACCCAGTACTTC.

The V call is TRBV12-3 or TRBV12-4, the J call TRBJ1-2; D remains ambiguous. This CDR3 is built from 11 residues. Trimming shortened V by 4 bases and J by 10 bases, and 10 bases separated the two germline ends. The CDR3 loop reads CASSSLFAYTF. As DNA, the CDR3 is TGTGCCAGCAGTTCCCTCTTCGCCTACACCTTC.

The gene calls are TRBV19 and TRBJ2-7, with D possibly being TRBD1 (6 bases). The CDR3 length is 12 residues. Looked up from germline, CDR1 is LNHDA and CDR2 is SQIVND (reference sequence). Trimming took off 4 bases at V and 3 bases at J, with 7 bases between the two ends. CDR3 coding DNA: TGTGCCAGTAGTACCAGGGGCTACGAGCAGTACTTC. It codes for CASSTRGYEQYF.

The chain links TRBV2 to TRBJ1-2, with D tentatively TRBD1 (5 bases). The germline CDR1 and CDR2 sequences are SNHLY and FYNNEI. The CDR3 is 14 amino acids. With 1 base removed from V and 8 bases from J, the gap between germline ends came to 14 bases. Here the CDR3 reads CASSEVWGRGGYTF. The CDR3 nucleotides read TGTGCCAGCAGTGAAGTGTGGGGTAGGGGAGGCTACACCTTC. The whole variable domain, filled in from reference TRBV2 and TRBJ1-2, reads EPEVTQTPSHQVTQMGQEVILRCVPISNHLYFYWYRQILGQKVEFLVSFYNNEISEKSEIFDDQFSVERPDGSNFTLKIRSTKLEDSAMYFCASSEVWGRGGYTFGSGTRLTVV.

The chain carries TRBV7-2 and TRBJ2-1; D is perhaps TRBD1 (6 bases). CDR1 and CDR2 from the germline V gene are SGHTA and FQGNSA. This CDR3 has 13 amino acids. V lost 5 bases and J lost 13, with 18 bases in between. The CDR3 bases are TGTGCCAGCAGCCTAGACAGGATCCGGCCCCAGTTCTTC. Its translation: CASSLDRIRPQFF.

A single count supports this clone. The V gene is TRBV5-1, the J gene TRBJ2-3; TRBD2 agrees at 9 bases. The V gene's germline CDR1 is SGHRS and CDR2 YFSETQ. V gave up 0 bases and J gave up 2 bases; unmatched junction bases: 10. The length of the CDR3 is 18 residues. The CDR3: CASSLEGASGVYTDTQYF. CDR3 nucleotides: TGCGCCAGCAGCTTGGAGGGAGCTAGCGGGGTATACACAGATACGCAGTATTTT.

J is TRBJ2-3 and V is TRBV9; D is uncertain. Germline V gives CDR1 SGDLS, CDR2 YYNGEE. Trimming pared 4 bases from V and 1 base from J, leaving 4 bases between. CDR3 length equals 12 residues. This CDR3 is CASSPGTDTQYF. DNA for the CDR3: TGTGCCAGCAGCCCTGGCACAGATACGCAGTATTTT.

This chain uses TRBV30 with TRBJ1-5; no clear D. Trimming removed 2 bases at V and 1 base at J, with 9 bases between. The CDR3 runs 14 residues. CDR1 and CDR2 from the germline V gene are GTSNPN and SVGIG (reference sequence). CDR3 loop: CAWSTGGSNQPQHF. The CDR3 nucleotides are TGTGCCTGGAGTACCGGCGGGAGCAATCAGCCCCAGCATTTT. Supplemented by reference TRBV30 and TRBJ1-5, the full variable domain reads SQTIHQWPATLVQPVGSPLSLECTVEGTSNPNLYWYRQAAGRGLQLLFYSVGIGQISSEVPQNLSASRPQDRQFILSSKKLLLSDSGFYLCAWSTGGSNQPQHFGDGTRLSIL.

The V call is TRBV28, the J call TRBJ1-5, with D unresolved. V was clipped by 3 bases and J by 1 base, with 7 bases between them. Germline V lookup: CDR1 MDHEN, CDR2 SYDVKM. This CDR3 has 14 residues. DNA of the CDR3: TGTGCCAGCAGTTTGCGAGGGAGCAATCAGCCCCAGCATTTT. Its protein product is CASSLRGSNQPQHF.

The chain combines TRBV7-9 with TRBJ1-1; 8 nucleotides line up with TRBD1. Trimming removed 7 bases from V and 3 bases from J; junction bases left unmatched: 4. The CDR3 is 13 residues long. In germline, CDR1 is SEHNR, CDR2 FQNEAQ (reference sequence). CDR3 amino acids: CASIKQGDTEAFF. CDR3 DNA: TGTGCCAGCATCAAACAGGGGGACACTGAAGCTTTCTTT.

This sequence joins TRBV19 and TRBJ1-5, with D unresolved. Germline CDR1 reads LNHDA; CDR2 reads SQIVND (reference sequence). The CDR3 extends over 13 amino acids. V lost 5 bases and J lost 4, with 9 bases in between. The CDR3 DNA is TGTGCCAGTAGTGTTCAGGTGAATCAGCCCCAGCATTTT. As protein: CASSVQVNQPQHF.

CDR3 DNA: TGCACCGGAAACGGAGGGGGGAATGAGGTAACTGAAGCTTTCTTT. Amino acid sequence: CTGNGGGNEVTEAFF. The gene calls are TRBV29-1 and TRBJ1-1; D perhaps matches TRBD1 (6 bases). The CDR3 sequence is 15 residues long. Germline V gene sequence: CDR1 SQVTM, CDR2 ANQGSEA.

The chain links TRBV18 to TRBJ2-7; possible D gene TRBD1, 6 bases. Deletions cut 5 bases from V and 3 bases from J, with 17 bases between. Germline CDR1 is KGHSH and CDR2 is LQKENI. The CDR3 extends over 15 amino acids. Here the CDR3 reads CASSDTRDKLYEQYF. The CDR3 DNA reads TGTGCCAGCTCAGATACCCGGGACAAGCTCTACGAGCAGTACTTC.

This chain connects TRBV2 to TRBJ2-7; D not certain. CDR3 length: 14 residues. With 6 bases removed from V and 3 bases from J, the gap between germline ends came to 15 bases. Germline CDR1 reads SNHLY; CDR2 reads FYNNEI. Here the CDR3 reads CASRPKFDNYEQYF. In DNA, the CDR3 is TGTGCCAGCAGGCCTAAGTTCGACAACTACGAGCAGTACTTC.

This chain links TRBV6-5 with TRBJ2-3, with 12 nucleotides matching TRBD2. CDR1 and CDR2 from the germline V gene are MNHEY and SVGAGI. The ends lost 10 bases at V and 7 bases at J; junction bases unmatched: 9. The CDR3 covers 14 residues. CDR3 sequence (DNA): TGTGCCACCGCTAGCGGGGGGGTCCCTTATACGCAGTATTTT. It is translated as CATASGGVPYTQYF.